The 23 T cell receptor beta chains listed next were all sequenced from one sample in a study of blood T cell repertoires in COVID-19. Sequenced by immunoSEQ multiplex PCR; TCRdb stores in-frame clones only, minus some. Of roughly 14,000 clones listed, 87% are singletons. The sample comprised peripheral blood. All receptors derive from a human donor with active COVID-19. The donor label of this sample is uncertain.

V gene TRBV3-1 (or the pseudogene TRBV3-2) combines with J gene TRBJ2-7; D is possibly TRBD1 (6 bases). CDR3 length equals 14 residues. In germline, CDR1 is LGHDT, CDR2 YNNKEL (reference sequence). V shed 3 bases and J shed 2 bases, with 11 bases lying between them. DNA for the CDR3: TGTGCCAGCAGCCAGGGACATTTAGCCTACGAGCAGTACTTC. It yields the protein CASSQGHLAYEQYF.

The CDR3 here is CASRVSEGASGNTIYF. In DNA, the CDR3 is TGTGCCAGTAGAGTCAGTGAGGGGGCTTCTGGAAACACCATATATTTT. The rearrangement joins TRBV19 to TRBJ1-3; 7 bases map to TRBD1. The CDR3 spans 16 residues. The V segment lost 6 bases and the J segment 1 base; nucleotides outside the gene matches: 9. Germline CDR1 is LNHDA and CDR2 is SQIVND (reference sequence).

This chain uses TRBV3-1 (or the pseudogene TRBV3-2) with TRBJ2-1; D might be TRBD2 (5 bases). Trimming removed 0 bases at V and 0 bases at J, with 9 bases between. The germline CDR1 and CDR2 sequences are LGHDT and YNNKEL (reference sequence). This CDR3 is built from 16 residues. In DNA form, the CDR3 reads TGTGCCAGCAGCCAAGACACCGCGGGCTCCTACAATGAGCAGTTCTTC. Translating it yields CASSQDTAGSYNEQFF.

This clone showed up just once. This chain links TRBV3-1 (or the pseudogene TRBV3-2) with TRBJ2-5; 7 nucleotides align to TRBD2. CDR1 and CDR2 (germline): LGHDT, YNNKEL (reference sequence). The CDR3 totals 14 residues. Trimming at V came to 3 bases and at J to 4 bases, leaving 5 bases not matched to a gene. Here the CDR3 DNA reads TGTGCCAGCAGCCAGTGGGAGGGAGGAGAGACCCAGTACTTC. Its protein is CASSQWEGGETQYF.

The rearrangement links TRBV30 to TRBJ2-2, with 9 bases identical to TRBD1. Germline CDR1 is GTSNPN and CDR2 is SVGIG (reference sequence). J gave up 4 bases and V 1 base, and 1 base lay outside the gene matches. The CDR3 contains 14 residues. CDR3 sequence reads: CAWSGQGGTGELFF. In nucleotides, the CDR3 is TGTGCCTGGAGTGGACAGGGGGGCACCGGGGAGCTGTTTTTT.

This chain links TRBV2 with TRBJ2-7; TRBD1 might be the D (5 bases). The CDR3 spans 13 residues. Trimming stripped 1 base from V and 6 bases from J, with 10 bases between. Germline V lookup: CDR1 SNHLY, CDR2 FYNNEI. CDR3: CASSEGQGGEQYF. CDR3 nucleotides: TGTGCCAGCAGTGAAGGGCAGGGCGGCGAGCAGTACTTC.

This chain uses TRBV5-6 with TRBJ2-5; D is possibly TRBD2 (5 bases). Deletions cut 2 bases from V and 2 bases from J, with 13 bases between. Germline V lookup: CDR1 SGHDT, CDR2 YYEEEE. The length of the CDR3 is 15 residues. DNA of the CDR3: TGTGCCAGCAGCTTTAGGAATAGCGAACAAGAGACCCAGTACTTC. This translates into CASSFRNSEQETQYF.

Relative to its sample, this clone is medium-sized. This rearrangement joins TRBV5-7 to TRBJ1-3; TRBD1 aligns across 7 bases. TRBV5-7 is given ORF status, its function remaining uncertain. J gave up 0 bases and V 4 bases, and 4 bases lay outside the gene matches. This CDR3 has 15 amino acids. The DNA for the CDR3 is TGTGCCAGCAGCGTGACAGGGCACTCTGGAAACACCATATATTTT. Protein sequence: CASSVTGHSGNTIYF.

The chain couples TRBV30 to TRBJ1-4; perhaps TRBD1 as D (5 bases). CDR1 is GTSNPN and CDR2 is SVGIG in the germline V gene (reference sequence). The CDR3 totals 14 residues. V dropped 5 bases and J dropped 8 bases, with 18 bases sitting between them. CDR3 nucleotides: TGTGCCTGGGCCGAAGGGGTTAGTGGGGAAAAACTGTTTTTT. As protein: CAWAEGVSGEKLFF.

The CDR3 region has the DNA TGTGCCAGCAGCTTAGGGGGAGAAGCTATCTACGAGCAGTACTTC. Encoded protein: CASSLGGEAIYEQYF. The rearrangement joins TRBV7-2 to TRBJ2-7; the D gene is possibly TRBD2 (5 bases). The CDR3 runs 15 residues. Germline CDR1 and CDR2: SGHTA and FQGNSA. Trimming cost V 1 base and J 3 bases, with 13 bases left between them.

This chain connects TRBV4-2 to TRBJ2-5; 10 bases align to TRBD2. V trimming: 4 bases; J trimming: 5 bases; junction bases outside the gene matches: 10. Germline CDR1 and CDR2: LGHNA and YNFKEQ. The CDR3 is made up of 16 amino acids. The CDR3 DNA reads TGTGCCAGCAGCCCCCTGGGAGCGGGGGGGGCGGAGACCCAGTACTTC. Its protein is CASSPLGAGGAETQYF.

The chain combines TRBV5-1 with TRBJ2-1; 8 bases align to TRBD1. This CDR3 region has 15 residues. Germline V lookup: CDR1 SGHRS, CDR2 YFSETQ. V gave up 4 bases and J gave up 4 bases; unmatched junction bases: 7. This CDR3 reads CASSDGQGLYNEQFF. CDR3 DNA sequence: TGCGCCAGCAGCGACGGACAGGGTCTTTACAATGAGCAGTTCTTC. The full variable domain, its missing parts supplied by reference TRBV5-1 and TRBJ2-1, is KAGVTQTPRYLIKTRGQQVTLSCSPISGHRSVSWYQQTPGQGLQFLFEYFSETQRNKGNFPGRFSGRQFSNSRSEMNVSTLELGDSALYLCASSDGQGLYNEQFFGPGTRLTVL.

The V and J genes are TRBV12-5 and TRBJ2-5, with TRBD1 matching over 12 bases. The germline V gene has CDR1 LGHNT and CDR2 FRNRAP. This CDR3 region has 16 residues. With V trimmed by 1 base and J by 4 bases, 4 bases remained unmatched. The CDR3, as DNA: TGTGCTAGTGGTTTGGGGGGACAGGGGGCGAGAGAGACCCAGTACTTC. This translates into CASGLGGQGARETQYF.

V usage is TRBV4-1 and J usage is TRBJ1-4, with D possibly TRBD1 on 6 matching bases. CDR3 length: 15 residues. Germline CDR1 MGHRA, CDR2 YSYEKL. The V end was cut by 0 bases, the J end by 3 bases, with 8 bases between. Here the CDR3 reads CASSQDSGANEKLFF. DNA of the CDR3: TGCGCCAGCAGCCAAGATTCAGGGGCTAATGAAAAACTGTTTTTT.

The chain is built from TRBV28 and TRBJ1-1; TRBD1 matches at 9 bases. In germline, CDR1 is MDHEN, CDR2 SYDVKM. J lost 5 bases, V lost 10 bases, and 8 bases had no gene match. This CDR3 has 13 residues. CDR3 loop: CAISGTGYTEAFF. CDR3 coding DNA: TGTGCCATCTCCGGGACAGGGTATACTGAAGCTTTCTTT.

This chain connects TRBV7-3 to TRBJ2-3, with 7 bases matching TRBD2. Germline V CDR1 and CDR2: SGHTA, FQGTGA. This CDR3 comprises 17 residues. V lost 0 bases and J lost 3; bases outside the gene matches: 9. CDR3 sequence: CASSLTFIGGGTDTQYF. As DNA, the CDR3 is TGTGCCAGCAGCTTAACGTTTATCGGGGGAGGGACAGATACGCAGTATTTT.

The chain couples TRBV3-1 (or the pseudogene TRBV3-2) to TRBJ2-1, with D tentatively TRBD2 (5 bases). This CDR3 region has 15 residues. V was trimmed by 0 bases and J by 2 bases, leaving 8 bases between them. Per germline, CDR1 LGHDT and CDR2 YNNKEL (reference sequence). The CDR3 spells CASSQDSGTYNEQFF. CDR3 bases: TGTGCCAGCAGCCAAGATTCGGGGACCTACAATGAGCAGTTCTTC.

This chain uses TRBV5-1 with TRBJ2-2; D is perhaps TRBD2 (6 bases). The length of the CDR3 is 16 residues. The germline CDR1 and CDR2 sequences are SGHRS and YFSETQ. V lost 1 base to trimming and J lost 5 bases, with 15 bases between them. CDR3 loop: CASSLLGGAGTGELFF. CDR3 sequence (DNA): TGCGCCAGCAGCTTGCTCGGAGGGGCAGGGACCGGGGAGCTGTTTTTT.

The V call is TRBV9, the J call TRBJ2-1; no reliable D call. Per germline, CDR1 SGDLS and CDR2 YYNGEE. There are 13 residues in the CDR3. Trimming removed 2 bases at V and 5 bases at J, with 8 bases between. The CDR3 nucleotides read TGTGCCAGCAGCGTTGAAAGAGACAATGAGCAGTTCTTC. Protein sequence: CASSVERDNEQFF.

The chain combines TRBV10-3 with TRBJ1-4; the D gene is possibly TRBD1 (5 bases). The CDR3 is made up of 14 amino acids. With 5 bases removed from V and 6 bases from J, the gap between germline ends came to 13 bases. Germline V gives CDR1 ENHRY, CDR2 SYGVKD. CDR3: CAISPLGGDEKLFF. In nucleotides, the CDR3 is TGTGCCATCAGTCCTTTGGGGGGGGATGAAAAACTGTTTTTT.

This chain joins TRBV30 and TRBJ2-7, with TRBD1 matching 11 bases. Germline values: CDR1 GTSNPN, CDR2 SVGIG (reference sequence). V was clipped by 1 base and J by 4 bases; unmatched bases: 3. The CDR3 extends over 14 amino acids. The CDR3, as DNA: TGTGCCTGGAGTGGGGACAGGGGGGGTTACGAGCAGTACTTC. Encoded protein: CAWSGDRGGYEQYF.

The chain is built from TRBV5-1 and TRBJ1-1; 9 nucleotides agree with TRBD1. Germline V CDR1 and CDR2: SGHRS, YFSETQ. The length of the CDR3 is 15 residues. V trimming: 0 bases; J trimming: 2 bases; junction bases outside the gene matches: 2. The CDR3 nucleotides read TGCGCCAGCAGCTTGGGACAGGGGGGAAACACTGAAGCTTTCTTT. Protein product: CASSLGQGGNTEAFF.

The chain is built from TRBV5-6 and TRBJ2-7; D remains ambiguous. The V gene lost 2 bases and the J gene lost 5 bases, with 14 bases spanning the gap. This CDR3 is 14 amino acids long. The germline CDR1 and CDR2 sequences are SGHDT and YYEEEE. DNA of the CDR3: TGTGCCAGCAGCTTCCCGGAGAAGTACCACGAGCAGTACTTC. It is translated as CASSFPEKYHEQYF.